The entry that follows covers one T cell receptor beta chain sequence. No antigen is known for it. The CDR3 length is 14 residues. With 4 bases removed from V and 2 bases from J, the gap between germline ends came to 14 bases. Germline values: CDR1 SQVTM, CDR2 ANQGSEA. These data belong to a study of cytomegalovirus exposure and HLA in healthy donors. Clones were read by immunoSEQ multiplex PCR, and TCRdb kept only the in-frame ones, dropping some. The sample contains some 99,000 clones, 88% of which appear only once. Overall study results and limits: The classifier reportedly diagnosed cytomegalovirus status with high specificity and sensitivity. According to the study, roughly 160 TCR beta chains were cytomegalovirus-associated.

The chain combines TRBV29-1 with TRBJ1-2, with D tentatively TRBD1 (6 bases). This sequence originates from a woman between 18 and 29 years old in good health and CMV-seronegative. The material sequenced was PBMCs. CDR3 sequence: CSVVTGIPNYGYTF. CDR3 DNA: TGCAGCGTTGTAACAGGGATACCCAACTATGGCTACACCTTC.